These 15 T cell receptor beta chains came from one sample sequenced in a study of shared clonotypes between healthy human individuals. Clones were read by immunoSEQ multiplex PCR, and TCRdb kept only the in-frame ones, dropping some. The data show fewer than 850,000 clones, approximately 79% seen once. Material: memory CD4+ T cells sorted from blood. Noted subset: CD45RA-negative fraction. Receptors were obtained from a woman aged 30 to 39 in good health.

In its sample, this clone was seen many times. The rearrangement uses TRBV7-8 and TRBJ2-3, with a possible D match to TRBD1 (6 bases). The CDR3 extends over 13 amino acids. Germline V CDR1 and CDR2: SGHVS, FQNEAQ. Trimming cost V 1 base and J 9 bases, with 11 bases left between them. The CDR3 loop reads CASSLGQDATQYF. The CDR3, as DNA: TGTGCCAGCAGCTTAGGACAGGACGCAACGCAGTATTTT.

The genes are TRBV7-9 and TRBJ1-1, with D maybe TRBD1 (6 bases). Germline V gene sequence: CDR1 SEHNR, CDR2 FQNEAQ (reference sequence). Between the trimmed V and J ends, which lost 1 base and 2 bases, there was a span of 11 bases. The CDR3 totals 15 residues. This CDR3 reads CASSLETGVNTEAFF. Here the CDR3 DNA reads TGTGCCAGCAGCTTAGAGACAGGAGTTAACACTGAAGCTTTCTTT.

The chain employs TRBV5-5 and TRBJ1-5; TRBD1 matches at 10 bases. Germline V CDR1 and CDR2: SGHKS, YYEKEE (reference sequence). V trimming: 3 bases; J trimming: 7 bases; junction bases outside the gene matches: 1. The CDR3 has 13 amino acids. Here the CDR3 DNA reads TGTGCCAGCAGCTGGGACAGGGGACAGCCCCAGCATTTT. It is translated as CASSWDRGQPQHF.

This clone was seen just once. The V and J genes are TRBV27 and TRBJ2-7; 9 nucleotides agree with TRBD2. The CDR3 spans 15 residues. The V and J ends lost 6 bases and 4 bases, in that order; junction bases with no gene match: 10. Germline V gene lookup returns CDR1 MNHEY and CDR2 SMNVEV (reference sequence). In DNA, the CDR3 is TGTGCCAGCAGAAATAGCGGGAGCTACATATACGAGCAGTACTTC. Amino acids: CASRNSGSYIYEQYF.

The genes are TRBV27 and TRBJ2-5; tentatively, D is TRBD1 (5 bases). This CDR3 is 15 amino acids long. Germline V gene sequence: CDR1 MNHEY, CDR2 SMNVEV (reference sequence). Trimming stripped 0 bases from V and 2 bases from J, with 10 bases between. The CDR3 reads CASSLSWQGQETQYF. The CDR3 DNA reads TGTGCCAGCAGTTTATCATGGCAGGGTCAAGAGACCCAGTACTTC.

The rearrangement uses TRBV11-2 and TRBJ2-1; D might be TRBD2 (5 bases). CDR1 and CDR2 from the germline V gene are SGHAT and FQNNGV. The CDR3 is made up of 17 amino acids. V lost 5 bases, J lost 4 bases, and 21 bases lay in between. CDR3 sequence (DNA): TGTGCCAGCAGCCCCTCGGTATTGCGGTCGGGATACAATGAGCAGTTCTTC. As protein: CASSPSVLRSGYNEQFF.

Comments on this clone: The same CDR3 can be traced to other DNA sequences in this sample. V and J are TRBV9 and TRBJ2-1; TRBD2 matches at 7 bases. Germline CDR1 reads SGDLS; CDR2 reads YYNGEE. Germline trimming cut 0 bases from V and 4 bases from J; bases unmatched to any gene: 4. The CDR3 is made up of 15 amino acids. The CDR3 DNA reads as TGTGCCAGCAGCGTAGACAGCGGGGTATACAATGAGCAGTTCTTC. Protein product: CASSVDSGVYNEQFF.

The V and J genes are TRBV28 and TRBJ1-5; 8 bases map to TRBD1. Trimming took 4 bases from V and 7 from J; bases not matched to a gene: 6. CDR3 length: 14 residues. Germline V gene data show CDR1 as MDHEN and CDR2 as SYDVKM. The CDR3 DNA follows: TGTGCCAGCAGTTACCAGGGGGCTTGGCAGCCCCAGCATTTT. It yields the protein CASSYQGAWQPQHF.

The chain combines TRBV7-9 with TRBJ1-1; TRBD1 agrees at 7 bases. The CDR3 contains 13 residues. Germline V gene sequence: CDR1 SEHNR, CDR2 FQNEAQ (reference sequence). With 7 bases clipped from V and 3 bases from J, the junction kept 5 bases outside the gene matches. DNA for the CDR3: TGTGCCAGCACCCGACAGGGTGACACTGAAGCTTTCTTT. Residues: CASTRQGDTEAFF.

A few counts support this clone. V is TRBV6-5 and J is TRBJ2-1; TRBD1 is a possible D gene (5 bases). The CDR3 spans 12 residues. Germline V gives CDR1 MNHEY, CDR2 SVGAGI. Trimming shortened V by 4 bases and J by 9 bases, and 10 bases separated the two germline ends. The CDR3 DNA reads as TGTGCCAGCAGTTCCGGACACAGTGAGCAGTTCTTC. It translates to CASSSGHSEQFF.

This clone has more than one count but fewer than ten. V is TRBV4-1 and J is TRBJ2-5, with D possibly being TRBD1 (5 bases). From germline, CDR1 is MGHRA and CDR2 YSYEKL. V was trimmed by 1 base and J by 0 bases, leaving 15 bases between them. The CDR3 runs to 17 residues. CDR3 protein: CASSQGQYRFYQETQYF. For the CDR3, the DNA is TGCGCCAGCAGCCAAGGGCAGTACAGGTTTTACCAAGAGACCCAGTACTTC.

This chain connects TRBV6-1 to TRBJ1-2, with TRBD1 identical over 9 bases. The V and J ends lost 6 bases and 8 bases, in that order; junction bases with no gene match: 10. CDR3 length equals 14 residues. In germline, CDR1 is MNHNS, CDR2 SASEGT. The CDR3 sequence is CASRPTGTGLGYTF. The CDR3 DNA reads TGTGCCAGCAGACCCACCGGGACAGGGCTCGGCTACACCTTC.

In DNA form, the CDR3 reads TGTGCCAGTAGTAAGGCTGGGATCTCGTACGAGCAGTACTTC. Translation gives CASSKAGISYEQYF. J is TRBJ2-7 and V is TRBV19; D call uncertain. The CDR3 runs 14 residues. Germline CDR1 and CDR2: LNHDA and SQIVND (reference sequence). Trimming took 4 bases from V and 4 from J, leaving 14 bases between them.

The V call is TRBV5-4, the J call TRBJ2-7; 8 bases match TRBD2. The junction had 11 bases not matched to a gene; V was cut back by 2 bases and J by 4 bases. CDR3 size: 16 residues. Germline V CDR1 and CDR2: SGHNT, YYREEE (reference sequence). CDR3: CASSFGASGYGYEQYF. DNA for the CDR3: TGTGCCAGCAGCTTCGGGGCTAGCGGGTACGGGTACGAGCAGTACTTC.

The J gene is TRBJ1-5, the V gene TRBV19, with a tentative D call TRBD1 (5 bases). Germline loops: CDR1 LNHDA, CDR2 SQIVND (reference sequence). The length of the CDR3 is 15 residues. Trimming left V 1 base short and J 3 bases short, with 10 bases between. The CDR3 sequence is CASSIGGGFNQPQHF. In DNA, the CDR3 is TGTGCCAGTAGTATAGGGGGGGGATTCAATCAGCCCCAGCATTTT.